This T cell receptor (beta chain) was documented in a study of T-cell reconstitution after alpha-beta-depleted transplantation in children. This clonotype was seen more than once but under ten times. Unique molecular identifiers were incorporated during preparation of the TCRbeta library. TCRdb re-derived calls from the PCR reads in MiXCR, one entry per CDR3 protein. Here the sample spans some 340,000 distinct CDR3 sequences, 10% being singletons. Germline CDR1 reads SGHRS; CDR2 reads YFSETQ. The CDR3 is 21 residues long. V lost 0 bases to trimming and J lost 0 bases; unmatched junction nucleotides: 19.

This sequence originates from a human donor who donated a stem cell graft to a child with acute lymphoblastic leukemia. This chain links TRBV5-1 with TRBJ2-7; TRBD2 agrees at 9 bases. Sequences were derived from PBMCs from the stem cell graft donor, sampled from the stem cell graft. Written as DNA, the CDR3 is TGCGCCAGCAGCTTGGTCTCAGGTACTAGCGGGCGTTCTTGGAGCTCCTACGAGCAGTACTTC. It encodes CASSLVSGTSGRSWSSYEQYF.